Detailed here is one T cell receptor (beta chain). Antigen unknown. Fresh peripheral blood, 7.5 to 10 ml, was the source of the PBMCs. This record belongs to a study of T cells in Graves' hyperthyroidism and ophthalmopathy. Regions amplified from RNA transcripts were the TCR beta CDR3 regions. HTBI primers were the set used in a first-round RT-PCR of the TCR CDR3. TCRdb used MiXCR to reprocess the multiplex PCR reads, holding one entry per CDR3 protein. Of 300,000 to 400,000 distinct CDR3 sequences in the sample, roughly 23% were seen once. Overall study findings and caveats: Among clonotypes expanded in thyroid above 0.001, most were also found in blood.

V lost 5 bases to trimming and J lost 4 bases; unmatched junction nucleotides: 8. Germline values: CDR1 MNHNS, CDR2 SASEGT. The CDR3 has 16 residues. The sequence was collected from a woman between 50 and 59 years old with Graves' hyperthyroidism. V is TRBV6-1 and J is TRBJ2-3, with 11 bases aligning to TRBD2. Sequencing used blood. The CDR3 here is CASSPIAGGPSDTQYF. The DNA for the CDR3 is TGTGCCAGCAGTCCCATAGCGGGAGGGCCCTCAGATACGCAGTATTTT.